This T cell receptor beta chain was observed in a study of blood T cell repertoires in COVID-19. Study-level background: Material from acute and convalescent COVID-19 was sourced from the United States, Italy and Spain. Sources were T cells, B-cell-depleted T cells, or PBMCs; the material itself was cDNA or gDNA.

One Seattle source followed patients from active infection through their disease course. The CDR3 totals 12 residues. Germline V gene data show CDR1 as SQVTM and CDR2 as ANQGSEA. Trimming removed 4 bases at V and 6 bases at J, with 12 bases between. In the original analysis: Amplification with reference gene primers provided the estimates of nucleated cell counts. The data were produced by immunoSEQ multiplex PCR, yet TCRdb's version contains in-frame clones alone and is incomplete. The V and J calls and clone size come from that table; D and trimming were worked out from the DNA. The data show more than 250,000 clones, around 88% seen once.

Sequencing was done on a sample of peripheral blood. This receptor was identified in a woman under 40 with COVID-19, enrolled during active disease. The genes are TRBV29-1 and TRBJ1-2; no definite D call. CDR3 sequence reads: CSVVWEVNGYTF. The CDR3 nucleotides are TGCAGCGTTGTTTGGGAGGTGAATGGCTACACCTTC.